This section outlines one T cell receptor beta chain sequence together with its context. This specimen belongs to a study of blood T cells in healthy people across ages. Deletions cut 0 bases from V and 1 base from J, with 15 bases between. CDR1 SQVTM and CDR2 ANQGSEA come from the germline V gene. The CDR3 length is 16 residues. Total RNA extracted from each sample amounted to at least 5.5 micrograms. PCR was performed a second time for 7 to 11 cycles using a sample-barcoded 5' primer and a J-beta primer mix. The study obtained at least 3 million CDR3-containing paired-end reads from every sample. TCRdb re-called the 5' RACE reads through MiXCR, storing one row per CDR3 protein. The data show some 710,000 distinct CDR3 sequences, about 24% seen once.

The sample taken for sequencing was blood. This sequence joins TRBV29-1 and TRBJ1-1; D call uncertain. The source is a man aged 70-80 years in good health. CDR3 residues: CSVEDNQGRQNTEAFF. The CDR3 bases are TGCAGCGTTGAAGATAACCAAGGACGGCAGAACACTGAAGCTTTCTTT.